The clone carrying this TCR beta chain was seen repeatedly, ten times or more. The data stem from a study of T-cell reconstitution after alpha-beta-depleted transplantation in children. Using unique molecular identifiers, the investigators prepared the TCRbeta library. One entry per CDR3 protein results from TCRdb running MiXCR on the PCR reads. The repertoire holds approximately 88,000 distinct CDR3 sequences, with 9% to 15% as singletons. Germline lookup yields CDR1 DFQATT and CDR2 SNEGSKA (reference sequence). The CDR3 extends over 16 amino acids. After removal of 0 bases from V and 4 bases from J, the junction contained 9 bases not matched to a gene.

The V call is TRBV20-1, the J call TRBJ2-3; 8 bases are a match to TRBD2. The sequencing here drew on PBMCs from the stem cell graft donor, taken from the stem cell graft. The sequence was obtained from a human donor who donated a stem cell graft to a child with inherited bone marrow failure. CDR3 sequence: CSARDQLGGGPDTQYF. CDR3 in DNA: TGCAGTGCTAGAGATCAGCTCGGCGGGGGGCCAGATACGCAGTATTTT.